This TCR beta chain was recorded in a study of blood T cell repertoires in COVID-19. About the study: Both acute and convalescent COVID-19 samples were obtained from the United States, Italy and Spain. PBMCs, B-cell-depleted T cells, or T cells were the source of the cDNA or gDNA that made up the material.

This clone has just a few counts. Authors' processing steps: By means of reference gene primer amplification, nucleated cell counts were estimated. Assay: immunoSEQ multiplex PCR; the TCRdb copy retains only in-frame clones and omits some. For V, J and clone size, that table is used; D and trimming come from the DNA. The sample shows approximately 110,000 clones, approximately 81% of them seen only once. This TCR was recovered from a man aged 45 to 65 with acute or convalescent COVID-19. The sample taken for sequencing was peripheral blood.

DNA for the CDR3: TGCGCCAGCAGCGCAGCCGACAGGGGATTTGGGGGCTACACCTTC. As protein: CASSAADRGFGGYTF. This sequence joins TRBV5-1 and TRBJ1-2; 8 positions agree with TRBD1. Germline values: CDR1 SGHRS, CDR2 YFSETQ. The CDR3 has 15 amino acids. Trimming at V came to 4 bases and at J to 8 bases, leaving 13 bases not matched to a gene.